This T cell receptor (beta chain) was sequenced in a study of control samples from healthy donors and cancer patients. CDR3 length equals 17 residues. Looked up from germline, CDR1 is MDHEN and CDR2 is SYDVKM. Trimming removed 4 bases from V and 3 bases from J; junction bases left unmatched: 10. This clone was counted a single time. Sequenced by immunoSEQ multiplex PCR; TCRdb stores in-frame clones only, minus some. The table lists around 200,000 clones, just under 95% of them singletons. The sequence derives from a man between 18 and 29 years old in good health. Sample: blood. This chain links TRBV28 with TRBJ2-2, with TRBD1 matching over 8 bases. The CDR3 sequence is CASSSGTGASYTGELFF. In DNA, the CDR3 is TGTGCCAGCAGTTCCGGGACAGGAGCGTCTTACACCGGGGAGCTGTTTTTT.